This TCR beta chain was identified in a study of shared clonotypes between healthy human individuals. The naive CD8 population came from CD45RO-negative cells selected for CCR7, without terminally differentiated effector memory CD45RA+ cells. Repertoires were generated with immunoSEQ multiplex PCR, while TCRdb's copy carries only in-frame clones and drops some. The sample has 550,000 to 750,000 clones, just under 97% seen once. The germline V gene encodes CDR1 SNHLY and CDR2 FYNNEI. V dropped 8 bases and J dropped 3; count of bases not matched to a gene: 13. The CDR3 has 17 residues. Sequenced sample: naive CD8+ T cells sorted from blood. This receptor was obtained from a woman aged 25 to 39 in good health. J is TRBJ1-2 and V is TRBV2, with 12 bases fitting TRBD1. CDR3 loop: CASSRGTGGAVYYGYTF. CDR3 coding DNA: TGTGCCAGCTCCCGAGGGACAGGGGGCGCGGTATACTATGGCTACACCTTC.